This TCR beta chain was captured by sequencing in a study of tumor-infiltrating lymphocytes in localized non-small cell lung cancer. The overall study: Patients included smokers and never-smokers with various histologies, some sampled after neoadjuvant chemotherapy.

Study-level results: Different pieces of the same tissue were used for each assay.

This clone was counted between two and nine times. Its antigen is unknown. TCRdb's table, derived via immunoSEQ multiplex PCR, lists solely in-frame clones and lacks some. Of 8,500 to 9,500 clones in the sample, about 79% are singletons; the top ten hold around 6%. The receptor was derived from a human donor with non-small cell lung cancer. The material sequenced was uninvolved lung tissue not adjacent to the tumor.

CDR3 loop: CASSVELAGMTGELFF. CDR3 bases: TGTGCCAGCAGCGTAGAACTAGCGGGCATGACCGGGGAGCTGTTTTTT. The V gene is TRBV9, the J gene TRBJ2-2, with 9 bases aligning to TRBD2. V was clipped by 0 bases and J by 5 bases; unmatched bases: 5. Germline V gives CDR1 SGDLS, CDR2 YYNGEE. The CDR3 sequence is 16 residues long.